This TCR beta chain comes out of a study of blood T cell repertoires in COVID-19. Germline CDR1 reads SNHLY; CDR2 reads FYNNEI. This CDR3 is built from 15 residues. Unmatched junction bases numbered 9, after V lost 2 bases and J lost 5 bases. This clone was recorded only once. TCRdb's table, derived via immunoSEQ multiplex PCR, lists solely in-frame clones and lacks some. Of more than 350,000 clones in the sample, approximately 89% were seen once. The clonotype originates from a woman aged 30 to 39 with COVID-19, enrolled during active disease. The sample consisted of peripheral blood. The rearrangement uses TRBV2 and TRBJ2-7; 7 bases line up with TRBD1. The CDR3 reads CASSERTGEFDEQYF. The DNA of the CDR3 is TGTGCCAGCAGTGAACGTACAGGGGAATTCGACGAGCAGTACTTC. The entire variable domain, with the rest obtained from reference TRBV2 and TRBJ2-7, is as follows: EPEVTQTPSHQVTQMGQEVILRCVPISNHLYFYWYRQILGQKVEFLVSFYNNEISEKSEIFDDQFSVERPDGSNFTLKIRSTKLEDSAMYFCASSERTGEFDEQYFGPGTRLTVT.